The clone carrying this TCR beta chain appeared many times. It was via CD45RO/CCR7/CD25/CD127/CD95/CD27 that CD4+ naive, central memory, regulatory and stem cell-like memory cells were sorted. The investigators reverse transcribed all of the isolated RNA, so they sequenced expressed TCRB transcripts. Here immunoSEQ multiplex PCR was the method, and the copy in TCRdb shows in-frame clones only, minus some. The sample shows more than 130,000 clones, roughly 7.2% of them seen only once. The data were obtained in a study of beta chain features in type 1 diabetes. This CDR3 comprises 15 residues. The V gene's germline CDR1 is SEHNR and CDR2 FQNEAQ (reference sequence). After removal of 5 bases from V and 0 bases from J, the junction contained 6 bases not matched to a gene.

The specimen was central memory CD4+ T cells from blood. The chain uses TRBV7-9 and TRBJ1-2; 7 bases are shared with TRBD1. This clonotype originated in a woman aged 25 to 39 in good health. CDR3 residues: CASSPPDRANYGYTF. The CDR3 coding sequence is TGTGCCAGCAGCCCCCCCGACAGGGCTAACTATGGCTACACCTTC. The variable domain in full, with the rest retrieved from reference TRBV7-9 and TRBJ1-2, is DTGVSQNPRHKITKRGQNVTFRCDPISEHNRLYWYRQTLGQGPEFLTYFQNEAQLEKSRLLSDRFSAERPKGSFSTLEIQRTEQGDSAMYLCASSPPDRANYGYTFGSGTRLTVV.